These 8 T cell receptor beta chains were all obtained from the same sample, sequenced in a study of blood T cell repertoires in COVID-19. Sequencing was performed with immunoSEQ multiplex PCR; in TCRdb, only in-frame clones are kept and a portion is missing. The sample lists roughly 300,000 clones; about 90% were seen once. The sequencing input was peripheral blood. All receptors derive from a woman aged 45 to 65 who had recovered from COVID-19.

The chain employs TRBV5-1 and TRBJ2-1, with 13 positions matching TRBD2. Germline assignment: CDR1 SGHRS and CDR2 YFSETQ. The CDR3 is made up of 15 amino acids. The ends lost 4 bases at V and 9 bases at J; junction bases unmatched: 7. Written as DNA, the CDR3 is TGCGCCAGCAGCAGACTAGCGGGGGGCCAGGGTGAGCAGTTCTTC. Amino acid sequence: CASSRLAGGQGEQFF.

V gene TRBV6-5 combines with J gene TRBJ2-7; D is unclear. Germline loops: CDR1 MNHEY, CDR2 SVGAGI. V was pared by 4 bases and J by 5 bases, with 12 bases between. This CDR3 spans 13 amino acids. The CDR3 nucleotides read TGTGCCAGCAGTTTGCGTGTGAGAGACGAGCAGTACTTC. This translates into CASSLRVRDEQYF.

The chain uses TRBV11-2 and TRBJ2-2, with D unresolved. The CDR3 is 14 residues long. CDR1 and CDR2 (germline): SGHAT, FQNNGV. The V and J ends lost 5 bases and 2 bases respectively, with 9 bases between them. CDR3 amino acids: CASSTTRNTGELFF. The DNA of the CDR3 is TGTGCCAGCAGCACTACACGAAACACCGGGGAGCTGTTTTTT.

DNA of the CDR3: TGTGCCAGCGCCGACAGGGACTATGGCTACACCTTC. It encodes CASADRDYGYTF. J is TRBJ1-2 and V is TRBV19, with 7 nucleotides matching TRBD1. Germline CDR1 is LNHDA and CDR2 is SQIVND (reference sequence). The CDR3 runs to 12 residues. The J segment lost 3 bases and the V segment lost 9 bases, leaving 4 bases of the junction unmatched.

V usage is TRBV28 and J usage is TRBJ2-5; D remains unclear. Germline V gene sequence: CDR1 MDHEN, CDR2 SYDVKM. This CDR3 is built from 13 residues. V dropped 5 bases and J dropped 5 bases, with 12 bases sitting between them. The CDR3 DNA reads TGTGCCAGCAGTAACCGGGTCCCGGAGACCCAGTACTTC. Translating gives CASSNRVPETQYF.

The rearrangement links TRBV27 to TRBJ1-3, with TRBD1 matching over 11 bases. This CDR3 region has 13 residues. In germline, CDR1 is MNHEY, CDR2 SMNVEV (reference sequence). V shed 9 bases and J 5 bases; nucleotides not matched to a gene: 3. In DNA, the CDR3 is TGTGCCAGTTTGGACAGGGGGCGAAACACCATATATTTT. This encodes CASLDRGRNTIYF.

The table lists this clone with a count of one. This rearrangement joins TRBV11-3 to TRBJ1-1; 11 bases are a match to TRBD1. J was trimmed by 8 bases and V by 4 bases; bases with no gene match: 3. Germline-derived CDR1 and CDR2 are SGHNT and YENEEA. This CDR3 is 13 amino acids long. Here the CDR3 reads CASSSRTGGEAFF. The CDR3 DNA is TGTGCCAGCAGCTCACGGACAGGGGGCGAAGCTTTCTTT.

The chain links TRBV28 to TRBJ1-5, with 12 bases matching TRBD1. Germline V lookup: CDR1 MDHEN, CDR2 SYDVKM. Trimming took 6 bases from V and 6 from J; bases not matched to a gene: 12. This CDR3 comprises 17 residues. The CDR3 reads CASSKAGTGGLGQPQHF. DNA for the CDR3: TGTGCCAGCAGCAAGGCCGGGACAGGGGGCTTAGGTCAGCCCCAGCATTTT. Combining the CDR3 with reference TRBV28 and TRBJ1-5 gives the whole variable domain DVKVTQSSRYLVKRTGEKVFLECVQDMDHENMFWYRQDPGLGLRLIYFSYDVKMKEKGDIPEGYSVSREKKERFSLILESASTNQTSMYLCASSKAGTGGLGQPQHFGDGTRLSIL.